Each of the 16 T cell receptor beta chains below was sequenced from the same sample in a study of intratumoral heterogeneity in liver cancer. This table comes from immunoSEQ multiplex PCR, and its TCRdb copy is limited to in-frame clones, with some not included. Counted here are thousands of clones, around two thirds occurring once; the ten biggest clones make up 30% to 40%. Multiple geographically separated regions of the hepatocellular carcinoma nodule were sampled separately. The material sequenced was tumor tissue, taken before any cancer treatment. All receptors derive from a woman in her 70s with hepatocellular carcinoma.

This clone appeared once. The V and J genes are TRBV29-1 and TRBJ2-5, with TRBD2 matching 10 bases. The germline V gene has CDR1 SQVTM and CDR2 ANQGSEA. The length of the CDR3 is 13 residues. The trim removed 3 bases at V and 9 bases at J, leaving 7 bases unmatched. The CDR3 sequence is CSVDERGGRAQYF. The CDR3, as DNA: TGCAGCGTTGACGAGCGGGGGGGAAGGGCCCAGTACTTC.

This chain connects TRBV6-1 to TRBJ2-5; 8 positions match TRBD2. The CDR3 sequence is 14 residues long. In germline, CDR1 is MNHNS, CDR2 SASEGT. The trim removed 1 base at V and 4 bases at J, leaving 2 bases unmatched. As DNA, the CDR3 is TGTGCCAGCAGTGAAGTAGCGGGATTAGAGACCCAGTACTTC. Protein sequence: CASSEVAGLETQYF.

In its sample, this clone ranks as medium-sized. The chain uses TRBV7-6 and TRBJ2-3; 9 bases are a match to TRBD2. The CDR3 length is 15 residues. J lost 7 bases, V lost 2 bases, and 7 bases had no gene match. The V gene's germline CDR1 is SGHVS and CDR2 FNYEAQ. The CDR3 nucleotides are TGTGCCAGCAGCTTATCAGCGGGGGGCACGAATACGCAGTATTTT. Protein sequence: CASSLSAGGTNTQYF.

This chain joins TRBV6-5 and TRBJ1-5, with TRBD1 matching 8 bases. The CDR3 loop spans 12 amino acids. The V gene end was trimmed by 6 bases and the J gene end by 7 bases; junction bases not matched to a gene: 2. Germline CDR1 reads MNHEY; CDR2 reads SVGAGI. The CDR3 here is CASRTGEQPQHF. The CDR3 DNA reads TGTGCCAGCAGGACAGGGGAACAGCCCCAGCATTTT.

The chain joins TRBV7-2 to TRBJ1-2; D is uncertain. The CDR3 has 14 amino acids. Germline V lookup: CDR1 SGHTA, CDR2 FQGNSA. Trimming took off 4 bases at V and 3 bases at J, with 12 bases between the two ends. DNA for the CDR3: TGTGCCAGCAGCTCGGACCGCCTCTACTATGGCTACACCTTC. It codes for CASSSDRLYYGYTF. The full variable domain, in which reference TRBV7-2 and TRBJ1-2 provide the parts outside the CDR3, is GAGVSQSPSNKVTEKGKDVELRCDPISGHTALYWYRQSLGQGLEFLIYFQGNSAPDKSGLPSDRFSAERTGGSVSTLTIQRTQQEDSAVYLCASSSDRLYYGYTFGSGTRLTVV.

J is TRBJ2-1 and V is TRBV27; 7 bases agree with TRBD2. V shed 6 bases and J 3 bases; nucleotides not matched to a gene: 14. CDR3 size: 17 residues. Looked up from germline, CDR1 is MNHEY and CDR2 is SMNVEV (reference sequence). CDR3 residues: CASRPQPPAGNYNEQFF. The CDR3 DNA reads TGTGCCAGCAGGCCCCAGCCTCCAGCGGGAAACTACAATGAGCAGTTCTTC.

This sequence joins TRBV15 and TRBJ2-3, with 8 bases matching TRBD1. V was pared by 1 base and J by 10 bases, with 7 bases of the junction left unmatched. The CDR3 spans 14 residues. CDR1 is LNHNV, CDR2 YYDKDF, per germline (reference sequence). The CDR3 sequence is CATSRGQGRGAQYF. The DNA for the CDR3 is TGTGCCACCAGCAGAGGACAGGGGCGAGGTGCGCAGTATTTT.

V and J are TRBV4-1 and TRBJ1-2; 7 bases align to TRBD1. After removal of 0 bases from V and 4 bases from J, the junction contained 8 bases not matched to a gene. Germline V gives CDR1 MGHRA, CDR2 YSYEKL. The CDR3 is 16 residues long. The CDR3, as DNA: TGCGCCAGCAGCCAAGATCAGGACAGGTCCCCCTATGGCTACACCTTC. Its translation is CASSQDQDRSPYGYTF.

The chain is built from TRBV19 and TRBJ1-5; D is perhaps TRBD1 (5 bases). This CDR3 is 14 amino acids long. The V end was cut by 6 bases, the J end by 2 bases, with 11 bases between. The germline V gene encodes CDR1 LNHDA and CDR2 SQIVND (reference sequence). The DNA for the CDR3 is TGTGCCAGTAGGTCCGGGACTGGCAATCAGCCCCAGCATTTT. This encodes CASRSGTGNQPQHF.

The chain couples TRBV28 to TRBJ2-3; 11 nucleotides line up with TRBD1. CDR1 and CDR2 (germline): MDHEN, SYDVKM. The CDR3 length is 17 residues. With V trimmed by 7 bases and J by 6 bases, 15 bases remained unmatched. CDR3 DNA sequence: TGTGCCAGCACTCTCTCCCCCGGACAGGGGGCGGAGGATACGCAGTATTTT. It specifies CASTLSPGQGAEDTQYF.

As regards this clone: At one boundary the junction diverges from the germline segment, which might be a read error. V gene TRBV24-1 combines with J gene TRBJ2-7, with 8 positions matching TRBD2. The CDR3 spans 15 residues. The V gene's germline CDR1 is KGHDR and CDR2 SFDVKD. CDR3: CATSDSRTSSHEQYF. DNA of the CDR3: TGTGCCACCAGTGATTCACGGACTAGCTCCCACGAGCAGTACTTC.

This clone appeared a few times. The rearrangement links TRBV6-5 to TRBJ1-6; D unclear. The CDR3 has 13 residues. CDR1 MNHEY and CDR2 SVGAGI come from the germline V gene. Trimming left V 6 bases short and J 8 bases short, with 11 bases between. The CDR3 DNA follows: TGTGCCAGCAGCCTAACGACGGATTCACCCCTCCACTTT. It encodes CASSLTTDSPLHF.

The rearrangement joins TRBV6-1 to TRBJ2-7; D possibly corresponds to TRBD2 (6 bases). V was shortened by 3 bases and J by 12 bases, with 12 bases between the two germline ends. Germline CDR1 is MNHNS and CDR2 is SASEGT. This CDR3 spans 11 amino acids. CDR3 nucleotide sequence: TGTGCCAGCAGTGAGGGGGGTAATGCGTACTTC. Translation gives CASSEGGNAYF.

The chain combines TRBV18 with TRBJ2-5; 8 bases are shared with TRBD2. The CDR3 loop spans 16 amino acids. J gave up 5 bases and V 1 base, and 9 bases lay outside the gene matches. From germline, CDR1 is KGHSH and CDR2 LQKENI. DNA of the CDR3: TGTGCCAGCTCACCACTCGGCGGGAGGAGCCAGGAGACCCAGTACTTC. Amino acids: CASSPLGGRSQETQYF.

Here the CDR3 DNA reads TGTGCCAGCAGCTTGGACTCAAGTAAGGAGCAGTACTTC. Protein product: CASSLDSSKEQYF. The chain has TRBV7-2 and TRBJ2-7; D might be TRBD2 (5 bases). The CDR3 is made up of 13 amino acids. In germline, CDR1 is SGHTA, CDR2 FQGNSA. V was cut by 3 bases and J by 7 bases, with 13 bases left in between.

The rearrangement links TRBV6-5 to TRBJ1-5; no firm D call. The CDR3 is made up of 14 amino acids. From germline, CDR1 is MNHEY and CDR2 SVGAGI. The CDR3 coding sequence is TGTTCGGCTGGGTCTATACAGTTATATCAGCCCCAGCATTTT. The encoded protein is CSAGSIQLYQPQHF.